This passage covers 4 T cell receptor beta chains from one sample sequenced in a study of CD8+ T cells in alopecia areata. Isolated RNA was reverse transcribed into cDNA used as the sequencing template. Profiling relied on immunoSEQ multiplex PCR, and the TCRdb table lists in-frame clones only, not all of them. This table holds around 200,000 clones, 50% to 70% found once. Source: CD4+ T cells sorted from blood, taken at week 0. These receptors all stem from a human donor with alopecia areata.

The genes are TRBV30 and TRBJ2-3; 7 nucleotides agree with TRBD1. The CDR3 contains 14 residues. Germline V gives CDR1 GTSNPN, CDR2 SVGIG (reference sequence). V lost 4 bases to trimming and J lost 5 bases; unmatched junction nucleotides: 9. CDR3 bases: TGTGCCTGGAAACCCGGGACAGCGAGAGATACGCAGTATTTT. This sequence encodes CAWKPGTARDTQYF.

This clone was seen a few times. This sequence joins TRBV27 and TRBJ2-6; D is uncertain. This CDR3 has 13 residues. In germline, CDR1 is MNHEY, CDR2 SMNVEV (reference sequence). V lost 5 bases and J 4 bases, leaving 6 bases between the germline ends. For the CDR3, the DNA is TGTGCCAGCAGTCCGTTCGGGGCCAACGTCCTGACTTTC. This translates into CASSPFGANVLTF.

CDR3 nucleotides: TGTGCCACCAGCGGACAAATTGCAGGACAGACGGTAACCTATGGCTACACCTTC. It is translated as CATSGQIAGQTVTYGYTF. This sequence joins TRBV15 and TRBJ1-2; D is possibly TRBD1 (6 bases). Per germline, CDR1 LNHNV and CDR2 YYDKDF (reference sequence). Trimming cost V 5 bases and J 4 bases, with 26 bases left between them. This CDR3 has 18 residues.

The CDR3: CASTLRSGWTEAFF. The CDR3 DNA reads TGTGCCAGCACGCTGAGGAGTGGTTGGACTGAAGCTTTCTTT. The J gene is TRBJ1-1, the V gene TRBV11-2; D is unclear. Germline V gene sequence: CDR1 SGHAT, CDR2 FQNNGV. The V and J ends lost 7 bases and 5 bases respectively, with 17 bases between them. This CDR3 spans 14 amino acids. The full variable domain, completed using reference TRBV11-2 and TRBJ1-1, is EAGVAQSPRYKIIEKRQSVAFWCNPISGHATLYWYQQILGQGPKLLIQFQNNGVVDDSQLPKDRFSAERLKGVDSTLKIQPAKLEDSAVYLCASTLRSGWTEAFFGQGTRLTVV.